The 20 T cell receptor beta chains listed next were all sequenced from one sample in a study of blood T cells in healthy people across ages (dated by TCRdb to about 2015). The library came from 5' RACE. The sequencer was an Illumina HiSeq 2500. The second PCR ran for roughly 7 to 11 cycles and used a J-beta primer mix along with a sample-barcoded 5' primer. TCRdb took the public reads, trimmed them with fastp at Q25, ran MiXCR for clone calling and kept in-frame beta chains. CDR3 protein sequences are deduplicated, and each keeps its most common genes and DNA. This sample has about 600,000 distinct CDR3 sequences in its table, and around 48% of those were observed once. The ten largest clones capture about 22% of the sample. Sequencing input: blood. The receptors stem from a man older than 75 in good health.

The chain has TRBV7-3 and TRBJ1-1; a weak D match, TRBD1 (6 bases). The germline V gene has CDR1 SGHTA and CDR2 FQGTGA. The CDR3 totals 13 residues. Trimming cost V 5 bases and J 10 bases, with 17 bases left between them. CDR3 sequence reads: CASSMDSLEAAFF. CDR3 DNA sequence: TGTGCCAGCAGCATGGACAGCCTTGAGGCAGCTTTCTTT.

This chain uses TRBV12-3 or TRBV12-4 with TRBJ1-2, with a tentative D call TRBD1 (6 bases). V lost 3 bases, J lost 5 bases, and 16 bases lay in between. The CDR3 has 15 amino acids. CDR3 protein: CASSFFRGGGYGYTF. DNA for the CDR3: TGTGCCAGCAGTTTTTTCAGGGGCGGGGGGTATGGCTACACCTTC.

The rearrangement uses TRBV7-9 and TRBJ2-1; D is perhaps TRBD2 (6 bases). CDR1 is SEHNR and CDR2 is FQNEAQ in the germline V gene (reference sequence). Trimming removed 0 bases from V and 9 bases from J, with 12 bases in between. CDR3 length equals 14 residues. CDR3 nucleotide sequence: TGTGCCAGCAGCTTAGCGGGGTTGGGGGGTGAGCAGTTCTTC. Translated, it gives CASSLAGLGGEQFF.

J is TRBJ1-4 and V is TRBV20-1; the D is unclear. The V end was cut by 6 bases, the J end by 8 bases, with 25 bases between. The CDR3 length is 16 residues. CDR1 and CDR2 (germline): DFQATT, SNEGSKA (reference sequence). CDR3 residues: CSAPRRRASALEKLFF. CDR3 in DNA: TGCAGTGCGCCAAGACGTCGGGCCAGTGCCCTCGAAAAACTGTTTTTT.

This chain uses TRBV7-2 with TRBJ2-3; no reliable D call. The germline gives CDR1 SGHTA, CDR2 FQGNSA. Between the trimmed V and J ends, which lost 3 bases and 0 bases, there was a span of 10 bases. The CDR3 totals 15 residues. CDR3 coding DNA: TGTGCCAGCAGCTTCTCGTTTGCGAGCACAGATACGCAGTATTTT. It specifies CASSFSFASTDTQYF.

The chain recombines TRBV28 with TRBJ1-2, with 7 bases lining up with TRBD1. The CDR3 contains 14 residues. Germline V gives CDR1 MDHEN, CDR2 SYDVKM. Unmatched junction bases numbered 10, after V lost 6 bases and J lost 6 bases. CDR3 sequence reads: CASRRPGQDNGYTF. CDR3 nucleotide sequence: TGTGCCAGCAGAAGACCCGGACAGGACAATGGCTACACCTTC.

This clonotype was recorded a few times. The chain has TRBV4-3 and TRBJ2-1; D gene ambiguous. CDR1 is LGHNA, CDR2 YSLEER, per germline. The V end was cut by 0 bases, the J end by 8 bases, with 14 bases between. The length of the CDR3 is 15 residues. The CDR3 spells CASSQDGVPLDEQFF. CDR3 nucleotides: TGCGCCAGCAGCCAAGATGGAGTACCCTTAGATGAGCAGTTCTTC.

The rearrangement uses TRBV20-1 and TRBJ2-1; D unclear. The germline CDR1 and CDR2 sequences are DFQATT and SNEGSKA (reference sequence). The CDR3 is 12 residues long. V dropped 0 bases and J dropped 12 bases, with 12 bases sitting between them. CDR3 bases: TGCAGTGCTAGAGATCCCCCAGATACGCAGTTCTTC. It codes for CSARDPPDTQFF.

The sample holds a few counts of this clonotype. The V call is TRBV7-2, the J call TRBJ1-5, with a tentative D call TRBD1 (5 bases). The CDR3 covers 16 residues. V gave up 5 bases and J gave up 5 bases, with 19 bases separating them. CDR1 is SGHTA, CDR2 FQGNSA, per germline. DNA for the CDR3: TGTGCCAGCAGCCACCTGGCGGGGAGAGGGGATCAGCCCCAGCATTTT. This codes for CASSHLAGRGDQPQHF. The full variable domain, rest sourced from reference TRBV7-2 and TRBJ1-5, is GAGVSQSPSNKVTEKGKDVELRCDPISGHTALYWYRQSLGQGLEFLIYFQGNSAPDKSGLPSDRFSAERTGGSVSTLTIQRTQQEDSAVYLCASSHLAGRGDQPQHFGDGTRLSIL.

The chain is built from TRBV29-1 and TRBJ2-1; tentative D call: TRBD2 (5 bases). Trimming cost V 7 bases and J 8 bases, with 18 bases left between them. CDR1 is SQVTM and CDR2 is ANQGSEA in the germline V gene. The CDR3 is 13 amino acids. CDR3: CSGTRRQADEQFF. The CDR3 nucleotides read TGCAGCGGTACTAGGCGTCAGGCGGATGAGCAGTTCTTC.

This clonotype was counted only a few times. The CDR3 DNA reads TGCAGCGTTGTTGTAGGGCAGGGTCAGCCCCAGCATTTT. Protein: CSVVVGQGQPQHF. J is TRBJ1-5 and V is TRBV29-1, with a tentative D call TRBD1 (5 bases). This CDR3 spans 13 amino acids. The V gene lost 4 bases and the J gene lost 6 bases, with 13 bases spanning the gap. Germline V gene lookup returns CDR1 SQVTM and CDR2 ANQGSEA. Full variable domain (missing parts from reference TRBV29-1 and TRBJ1-5): SAVISQKPSRDICQRGTSLTIQCQVDSQVTMMFWYRQQPGQSLTLIATANQGSEATYESGFVIDKFPISRPNLTFSTLTVSNMSPEDSSIYLCSVVVGQGQPQHFGDGTRLSIL.

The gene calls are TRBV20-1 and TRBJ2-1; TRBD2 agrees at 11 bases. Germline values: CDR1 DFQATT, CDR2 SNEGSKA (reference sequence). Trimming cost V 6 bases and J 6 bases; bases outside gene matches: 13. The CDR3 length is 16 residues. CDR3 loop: CSATLAGGRSSNEQFF. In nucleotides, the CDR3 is TGCAGTGCAACTCTAGCGGGAGGTCGTTCGAGCAATGAGCAGTTCTTC.

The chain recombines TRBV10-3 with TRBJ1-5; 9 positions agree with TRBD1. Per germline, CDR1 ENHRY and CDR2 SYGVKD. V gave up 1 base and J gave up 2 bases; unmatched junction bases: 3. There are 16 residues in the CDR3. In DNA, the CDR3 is TGTGCCATCAGTGAGTACCGGGACAGGGGCAATCAGCCCCAGCATTTT. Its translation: CAISEYRDRGNQPQHF.

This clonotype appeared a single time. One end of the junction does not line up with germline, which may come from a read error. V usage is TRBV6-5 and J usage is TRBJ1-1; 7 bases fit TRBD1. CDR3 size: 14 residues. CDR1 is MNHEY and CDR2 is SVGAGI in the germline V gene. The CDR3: CACSDDRVGTGAFF. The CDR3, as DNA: TGTGCCTGCAGTGACGACAGGGTAGGCACTGGAGCTTTCTTT.

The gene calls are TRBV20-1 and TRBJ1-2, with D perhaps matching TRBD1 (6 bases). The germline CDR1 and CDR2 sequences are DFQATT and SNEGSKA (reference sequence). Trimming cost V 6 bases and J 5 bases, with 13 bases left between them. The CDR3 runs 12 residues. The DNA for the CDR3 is TGCAGTGCGAACAGGGTGGGGTATGGCTACACCTTC. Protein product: CSANRVGYGYTF.

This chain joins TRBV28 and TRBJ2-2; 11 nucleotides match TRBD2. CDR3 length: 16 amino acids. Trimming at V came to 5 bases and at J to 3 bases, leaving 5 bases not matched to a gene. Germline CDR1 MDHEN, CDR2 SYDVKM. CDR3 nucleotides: TGTGCCAGCAGTGTTAGCGGGAGGGAGGACACCGGGGAGCTGTTTTTT. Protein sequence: CASSVSGREDTGELFF.

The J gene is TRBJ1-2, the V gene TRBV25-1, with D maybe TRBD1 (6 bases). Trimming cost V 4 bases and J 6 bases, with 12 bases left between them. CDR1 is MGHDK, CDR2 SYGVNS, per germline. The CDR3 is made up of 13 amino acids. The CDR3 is CASSVWGADGYTF. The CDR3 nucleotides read TGTGCCAGCAGTGTTTGGGGGGCGGATGGCTACACCTTC.

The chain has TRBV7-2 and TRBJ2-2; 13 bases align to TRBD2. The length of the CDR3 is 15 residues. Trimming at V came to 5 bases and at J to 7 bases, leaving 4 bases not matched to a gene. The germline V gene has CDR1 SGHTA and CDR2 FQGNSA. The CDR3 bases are TGTGCCAGCAGCCCTACTAGCGGGGGGGACGGGGAGCTGTTTTTT. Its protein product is CASSPTSGGDGELFF.

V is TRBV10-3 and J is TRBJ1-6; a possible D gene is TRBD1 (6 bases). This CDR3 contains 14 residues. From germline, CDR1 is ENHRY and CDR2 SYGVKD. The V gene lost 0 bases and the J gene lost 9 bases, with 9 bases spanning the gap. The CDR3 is CAISESQGSSPLHF. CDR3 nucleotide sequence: TGTGCCATCAGTGAGTCGCAGGGGAGTTCACCCCTCCACTTT.

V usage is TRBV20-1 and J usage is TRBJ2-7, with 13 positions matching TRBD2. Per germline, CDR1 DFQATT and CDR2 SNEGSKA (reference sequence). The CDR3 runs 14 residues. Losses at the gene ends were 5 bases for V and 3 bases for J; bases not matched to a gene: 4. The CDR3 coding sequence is TGCAGTGCTGGGACTAGCGGGATTCTCTACGAGCAGTACTTC. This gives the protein CSAGTSGILYEQYF.